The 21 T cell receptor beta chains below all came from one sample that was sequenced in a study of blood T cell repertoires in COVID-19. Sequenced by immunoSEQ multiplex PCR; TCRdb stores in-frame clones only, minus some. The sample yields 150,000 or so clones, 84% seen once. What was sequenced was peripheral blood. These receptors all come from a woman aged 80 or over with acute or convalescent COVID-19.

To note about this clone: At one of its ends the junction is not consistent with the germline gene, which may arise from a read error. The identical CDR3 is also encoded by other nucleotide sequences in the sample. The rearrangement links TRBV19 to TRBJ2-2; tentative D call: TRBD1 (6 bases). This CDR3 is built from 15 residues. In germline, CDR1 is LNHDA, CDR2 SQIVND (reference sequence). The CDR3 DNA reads TGTGCCAGTAGTATTCAGGGGTCGGACACCGGGGAACTGTTTTTT. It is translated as CASSIQGSDTGELFF. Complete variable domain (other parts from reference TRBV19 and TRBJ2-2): DGGITQSPKYLFRKEGQNVTLSCEQNLNHDAMYWYRQDPGQGLRLIYYSQIVNDFQKGDIAEGYSVSREKKESFPLTVTSAQKNPTAFYLCASSIQGSDTGELFFGEGSRLTVL.

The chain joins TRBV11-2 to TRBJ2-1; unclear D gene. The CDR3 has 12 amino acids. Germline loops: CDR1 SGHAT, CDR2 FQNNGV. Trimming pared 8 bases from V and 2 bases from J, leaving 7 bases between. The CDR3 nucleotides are TGTGCCAGCCTCTCCCCCTACAATGAGCAGTTCTTC. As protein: CASLSPYNEQFF.

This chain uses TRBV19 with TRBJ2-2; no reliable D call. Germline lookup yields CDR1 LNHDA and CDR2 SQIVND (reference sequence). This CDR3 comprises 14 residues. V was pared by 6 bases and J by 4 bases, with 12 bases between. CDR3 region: CASRIPGGTGELFF. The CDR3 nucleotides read TGTGCCAGTAGGATCCCGGGTGGCACCGGGGAGCTGTTTTTT.

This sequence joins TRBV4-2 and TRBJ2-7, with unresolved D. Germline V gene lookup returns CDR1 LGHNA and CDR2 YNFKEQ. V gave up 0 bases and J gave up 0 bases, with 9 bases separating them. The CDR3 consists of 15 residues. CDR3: CASSQDLYGSYEQYF. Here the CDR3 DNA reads TGTGCCAGCAGCCAAGATCTTTACGGCTCCTACGAGCAGTACTTC.

CDR3 sequence: CASSPGEGGGTQPQHF. DNA for the CDR3: TGCGCCAGCAGCCCCGGAGAGGGTGGGGGCACTCAGCCCCAGCATTTT. V is TRBV5-1 and J is TRBJ1-5; D perhaps matches TRBD1 (6 bases). Germline loops: CDR1 SGHRS, CDR2 YFSETQ. The CDR3 contains 16 residues. Between the trimmed V and J ends, which lost 4 bases and 6 bases, there was a span of 20 bases.

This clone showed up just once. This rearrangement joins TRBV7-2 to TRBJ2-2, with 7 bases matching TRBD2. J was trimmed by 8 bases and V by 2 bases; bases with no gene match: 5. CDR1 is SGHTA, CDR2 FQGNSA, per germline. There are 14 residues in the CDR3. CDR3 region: CASSLKGGRGELFF. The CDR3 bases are TGTGCCAGCAGCTTAAAGGGCGGGAGAGGGGAGCTGTTTTTT.

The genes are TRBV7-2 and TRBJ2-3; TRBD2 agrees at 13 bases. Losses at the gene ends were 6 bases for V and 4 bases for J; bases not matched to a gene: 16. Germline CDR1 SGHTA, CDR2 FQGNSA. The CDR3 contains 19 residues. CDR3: CASSHKAGLAGNRADTQYF. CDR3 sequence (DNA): TGTGCCAGCAGTCACAAGGCGGGACTAGCGGGAAATCGGGCAGATACGCAGTATTTT.

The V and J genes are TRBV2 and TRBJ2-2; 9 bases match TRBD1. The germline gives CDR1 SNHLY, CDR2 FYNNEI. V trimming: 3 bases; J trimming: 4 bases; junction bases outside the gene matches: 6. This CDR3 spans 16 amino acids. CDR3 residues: CASSDSPGQGTGELFF. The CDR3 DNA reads TGTGCCAGCAGTGATTCCCCGGGACAGGGCACCGGGGAGCTGTTTTTT.

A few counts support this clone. CDR3 sequence (DNA): TGCGCCAGCAGCCCCTTGTCCGCGAACACCGGGGAGCTGTTTTTT. Protein product: CASSPLSANTGELFF. The genes are TRBV5-1 and TRBJ2-2, with unresolved D. Trimming left V 4 bases short and J 0 bases short, with 10 bases between. Germline assignment: CDR1 SGHRS and CDR2 YFSETQ. CDR3 length equals 15 residues. The whole variable domain, remainder taken from reference TRBV5-1 and TRBJ2-2, is KAGVTQTPRYLIKTRGQQVTLSCSPISGHRSVSWYQQTPGQGLQFLFEYFSETQRNKGNFPGRFSGRQFSNSRSEMNVSTLELGDSALYLCASSPLSANTGELFFGEGSRLTVL.

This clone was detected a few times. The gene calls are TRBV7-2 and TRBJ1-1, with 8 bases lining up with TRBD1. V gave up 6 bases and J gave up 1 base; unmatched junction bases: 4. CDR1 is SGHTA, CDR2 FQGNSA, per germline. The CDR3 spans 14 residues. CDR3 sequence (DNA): TGTGCCAGCAGTAGGGACAGGAGGAACACTGAAGCTTTCTTT. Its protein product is CASSRDRRNTEAFF.

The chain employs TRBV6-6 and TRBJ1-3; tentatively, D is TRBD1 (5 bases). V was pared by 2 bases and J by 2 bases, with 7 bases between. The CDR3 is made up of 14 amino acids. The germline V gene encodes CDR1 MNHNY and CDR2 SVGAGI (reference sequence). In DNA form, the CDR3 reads TGTGCCAGCAGTTACCAGGGTGCTGGAAACACCATATATTTT. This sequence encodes CASSYQGAGNTIYF.

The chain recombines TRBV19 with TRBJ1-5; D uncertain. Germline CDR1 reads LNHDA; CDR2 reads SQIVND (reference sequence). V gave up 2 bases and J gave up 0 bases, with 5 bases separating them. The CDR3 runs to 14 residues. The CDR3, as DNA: TGTGCCAGTAGTATAACCAGTAGCAATCAGCCCCAGCATTTT. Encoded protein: CASSITSSNQPQHF.

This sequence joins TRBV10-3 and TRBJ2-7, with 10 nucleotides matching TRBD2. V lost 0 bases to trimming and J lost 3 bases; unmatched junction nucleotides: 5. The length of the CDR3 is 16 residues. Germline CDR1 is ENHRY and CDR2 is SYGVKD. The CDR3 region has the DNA TGTGCCATCAGTGAGTCGAGTTCTAGCGGGAGCTACGAGCAGTACTTC. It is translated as CAISESSSSGSYEQYF.

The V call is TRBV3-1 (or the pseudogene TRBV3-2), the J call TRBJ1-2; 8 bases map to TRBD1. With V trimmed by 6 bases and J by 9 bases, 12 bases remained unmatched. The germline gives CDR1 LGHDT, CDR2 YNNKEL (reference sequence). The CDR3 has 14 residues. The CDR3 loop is CASSPLGQALSYTF. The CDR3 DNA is TGTGCCAGCAGTCCCCTGGGACAGGCCTTAAGCTACACCTTC.

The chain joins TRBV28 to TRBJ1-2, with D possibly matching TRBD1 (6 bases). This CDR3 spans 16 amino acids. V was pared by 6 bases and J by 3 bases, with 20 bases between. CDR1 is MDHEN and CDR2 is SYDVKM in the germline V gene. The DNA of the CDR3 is TGTGCCAGCAGCTCACCACCTGGCAGGGGCGACTATGGCTACACCTTC. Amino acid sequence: CASSSPPGRGDYGYTF.

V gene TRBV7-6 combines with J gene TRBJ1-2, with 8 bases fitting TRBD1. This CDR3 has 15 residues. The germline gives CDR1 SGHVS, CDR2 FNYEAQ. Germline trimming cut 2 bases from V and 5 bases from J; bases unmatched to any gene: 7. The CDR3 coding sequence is TGTGCCAGCAGCTTATCGGGACAGGCTTTTTATGGCTACACCTTC. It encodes CASSLSGQAFYGYTF.

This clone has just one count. As DNA, the CDR3 is TGCAGCTCGCGGGGGCTCCGGCGGAGCACAGATACGCAGTATTTT. This codes for CSSRGLRRSTDTQYF. The gene calls are TRBV29-1 and TRBJ2-3; TRBD2 might be the D (7 bases). This CDR3 is 15 amino acids long. The V and J ends lost 8 bases and 0 bases respectively, with 18 bases between them. The germline gives CDR1 SQVTM, CDR2 ANQGSEA.

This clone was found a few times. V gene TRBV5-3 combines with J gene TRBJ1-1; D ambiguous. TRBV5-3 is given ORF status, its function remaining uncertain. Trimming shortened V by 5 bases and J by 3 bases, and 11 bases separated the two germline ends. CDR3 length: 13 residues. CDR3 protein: CARRPERDTEAFF. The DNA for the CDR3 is TGTGCCAGAAGGCCCGAACGAGACACTGAAGCTTTCTTT.

The CDR3 loop reads CASSLGPLAGDTGELFF. CDR3 sequence (DNA): TGTGCCAGCAGCTTAGGGCCCTTAGCGGGGGACACCGGGGAGCTGTTTTTT. The chain joins TRBV11-3 to TRBJ2-2; 9 nucleotides line up with TRBD2. The CDR3 length is 17 residues. Germline V gene sequence: CDR1 SGHNT, CDR2 YENEEA. V lost 1 base to trimming and J lost 3 bases; unmatched junction nucleotides: 6.

The chain's CDR3 is CASSLGQTGELFF. DNA for the CDR3: TGTGCCAGCAGCTTAGGACAAACCGGGGAGCTGTTTTTT. The chain is built from TRBV5-4 and TRBJ2-2; perhaps TRBD1 as D (5 bases). The CDR3 runs to 13 residues. Germline V CDR1 and CDR2: SGHNT, YYREEE (reference sequence). Deletions cut 2 bases from V and 5 bases from J, with 7 bases between.

The CDR3 loop reads CASSGPKYYGYTF. The DNA of the CDR3 is TGTGCCAGTAGTGGCCCCAAATACTATGGCTACACCTTC. The rearrangement links TRBV19 to TRBJ1-2; D uncertain. Germline CDR1 and CDR2: LNHDA and SQIVND (reference sequence). The CDR3 runs 13 residues. Trimming left V 5 bases short and J 3 bases short, with 10 bases between.